This T cell receptor (beta chain) was recorded in a study of PD-1 blockade in classical Hodgkin lymphoma. The wider study: The patients were dosed with nivolumab 3 mg/kg, infused intravenously every 2 weeks.

The data were produced by immunoSEQ multiplex PCR, yet TCRdb's version contains in-frame clones alone and is incomplete. Of 11,000 to 15,000 clones in the sample, more than 70% were seen once. This CDR3 region has 18 residues. Germline-derived CDR1 and CDR2 are SQVTM and ANQGSEA. With 7 bases clipped from V and 4 bases from J, the junction kept 18 bases outside the gene matches. A word on this clone: The antigen is undetermined.

Each of the patients experienced relapse following autologous stem cell transplantation, and their brentuximab vedotin exposure differed. Regarding the study as a whole: Undefined causes, possibly disease activity or prior therapy, underlie the repertoire differences. Prior to therapy, complete responders displayed diversity much like that of newly diagnosed patients. CD4+ TCR diversity rose significantly by C4D1, and CD8+ TCR diversity did not.

Material: peripheral blood mononuclear cells (PBMCs), obtained before the second cycle of nivolumab. The receptor's source is a human donor with classical Hodgkin lymphoma. The J gene is TRBJ2-3, the V gene TRBV29-1; TRBD2 matches at 12 bases. CDR3 in amino acids: CSGRLAGGRYGFADTQYF. DNA of the CDR3: TGCAGCGGAAGGCTAGCGGGGGGGAGGTACGGCTTCGCAGATACGCAGTATTTT.